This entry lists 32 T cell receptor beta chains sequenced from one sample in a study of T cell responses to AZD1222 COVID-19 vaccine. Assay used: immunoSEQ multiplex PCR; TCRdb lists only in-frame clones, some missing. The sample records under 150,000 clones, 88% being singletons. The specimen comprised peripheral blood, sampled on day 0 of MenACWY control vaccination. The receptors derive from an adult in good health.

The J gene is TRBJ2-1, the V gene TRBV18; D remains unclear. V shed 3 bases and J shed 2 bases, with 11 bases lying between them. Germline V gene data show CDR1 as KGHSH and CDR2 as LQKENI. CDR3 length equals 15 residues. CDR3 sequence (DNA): TGTGCCAGCTCACCGCCTATTTTCACCTACAATGAGCAGTTCTTC. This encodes CASSPPIFTYNEQFF.

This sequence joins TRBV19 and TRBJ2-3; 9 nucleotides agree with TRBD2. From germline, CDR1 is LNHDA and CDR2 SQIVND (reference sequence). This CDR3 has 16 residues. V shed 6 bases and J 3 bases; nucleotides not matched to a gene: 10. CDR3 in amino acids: CASSASSGSLTDTQYF. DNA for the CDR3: TGTGCCAGTAGCGCCAGTAGCGGGAGTCTGACAGATACGCAGTATTTT.

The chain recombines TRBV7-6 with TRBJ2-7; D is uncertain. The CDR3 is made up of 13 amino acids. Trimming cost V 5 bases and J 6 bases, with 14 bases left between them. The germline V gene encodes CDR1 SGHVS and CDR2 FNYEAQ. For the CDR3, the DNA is TGTGCCAGCAGCCCCGGGCGCCTCTCCGAGCAGTACTTC. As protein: CASSPGRLSEQYF.

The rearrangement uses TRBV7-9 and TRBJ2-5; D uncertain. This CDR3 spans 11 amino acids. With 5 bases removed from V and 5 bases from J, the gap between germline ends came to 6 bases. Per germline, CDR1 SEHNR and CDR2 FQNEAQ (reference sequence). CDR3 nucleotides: TGTGCCAGCAGCCCGACGGAGACCCAGTACTTC. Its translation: CASSPTETQYF.

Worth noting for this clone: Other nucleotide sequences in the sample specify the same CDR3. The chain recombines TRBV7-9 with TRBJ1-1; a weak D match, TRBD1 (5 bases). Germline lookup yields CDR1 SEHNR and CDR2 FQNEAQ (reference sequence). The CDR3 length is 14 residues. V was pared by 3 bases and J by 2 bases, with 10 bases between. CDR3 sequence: CASSLGGGNTEAFF. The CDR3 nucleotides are TGTGCCAGCAGCTTGGGCGGGGGAAACACTGAAGCTTTCTTT.

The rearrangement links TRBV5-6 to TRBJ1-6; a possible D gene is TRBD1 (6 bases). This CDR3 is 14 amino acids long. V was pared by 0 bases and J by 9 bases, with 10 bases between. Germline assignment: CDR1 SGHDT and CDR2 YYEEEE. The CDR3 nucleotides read TGTGCCAGCAGCTTGGACAGGGCACCTTCACCCCTCCACTTT. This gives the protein CASSLDRAPSPLHF. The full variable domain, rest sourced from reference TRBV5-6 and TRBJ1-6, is DAGVTQSPTHLIKTRGQQVTLRCSPKSGHDTVSWYQQALGQGPQFIFQYYEEEERQRGNFPDRFSGHQFPNYSSELNVNALLLGDSALYLCASSLDRAPSPLHFGNGTRLTVT.

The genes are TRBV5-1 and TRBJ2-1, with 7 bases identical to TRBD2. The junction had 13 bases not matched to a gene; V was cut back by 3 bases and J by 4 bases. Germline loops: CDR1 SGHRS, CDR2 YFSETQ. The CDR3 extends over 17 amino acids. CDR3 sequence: CASSSFGLDGAYNEQFF. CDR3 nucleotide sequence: TGCGCCAGCAGCTCCTTCGGACTAGACGGCGCATACAATGAGCAGTTCTTC. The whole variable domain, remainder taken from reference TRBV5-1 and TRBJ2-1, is KAGVTQTPRYLIKTRGQQVTLSCSPISGHRSVSWYQQTPGQGLQFLFEYFSETQRNKGNFPGRFSGRQFSNSRSEMNVSTLELGDSALYLCASSSFGLDGAYNEQFFGPGTRLTVL.

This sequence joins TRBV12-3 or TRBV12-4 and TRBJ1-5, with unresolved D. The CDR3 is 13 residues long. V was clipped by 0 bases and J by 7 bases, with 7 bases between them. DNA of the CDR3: TGTGCCAGCAGTTTAGCGCTAGGCCAGCCCCAGCATTTT. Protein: CASSLALGQPQHF.

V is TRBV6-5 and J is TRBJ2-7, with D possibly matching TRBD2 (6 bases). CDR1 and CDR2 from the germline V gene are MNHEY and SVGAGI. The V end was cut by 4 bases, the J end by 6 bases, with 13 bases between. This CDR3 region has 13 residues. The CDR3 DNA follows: TGTGCCAGCAGTTTGGGGGAGGCCTCCGAGCAGTACTTC. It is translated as CASSLGEASEQYF.

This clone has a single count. CDR3 DNA: TGTGCCAGCAGCCCAAGGCAGGGGGCGCATGAAAAACTGTTTTTT. It translates to CASSPRQGAHEKLFF. The chain couples TRBV7-6 to TRBJ1-4, with TRBD1 matching over 8 bases. This CDR3 has 15 amino acids. Germline V lookup: CDR1 SGHVS, CDR2 FNYEAQ. V lost 5 bases to trimming and J lost 6 bases; unmatched junction nucleotides: 8.

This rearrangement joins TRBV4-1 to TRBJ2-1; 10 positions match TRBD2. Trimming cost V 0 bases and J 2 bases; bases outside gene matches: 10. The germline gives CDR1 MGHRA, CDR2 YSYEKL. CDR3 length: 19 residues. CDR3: CASSQDRNRAGGTYNEQFF. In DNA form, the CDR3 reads TGCGCCAGCAGCCAAGATCGGAATCGAGCGGGAGGGACCTACAATGAGCAGTTCTTC.

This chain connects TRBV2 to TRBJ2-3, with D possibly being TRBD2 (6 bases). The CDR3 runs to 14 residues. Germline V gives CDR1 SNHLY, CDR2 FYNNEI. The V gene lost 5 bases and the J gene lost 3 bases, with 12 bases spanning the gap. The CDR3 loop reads CASSPAGGTDTQYF. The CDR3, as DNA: TGTGCCAGCAGTCCAGCGGGTGGGACAGATACGCAGTATTTT.

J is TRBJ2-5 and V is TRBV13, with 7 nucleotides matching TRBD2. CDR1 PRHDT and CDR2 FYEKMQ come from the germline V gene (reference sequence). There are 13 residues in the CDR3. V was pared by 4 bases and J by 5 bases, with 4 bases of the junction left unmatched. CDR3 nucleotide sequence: TGTGCCAGCAGCTCCGGGACTATCGAGACCCAGTACTTC. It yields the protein CASSSGTIETQYF.

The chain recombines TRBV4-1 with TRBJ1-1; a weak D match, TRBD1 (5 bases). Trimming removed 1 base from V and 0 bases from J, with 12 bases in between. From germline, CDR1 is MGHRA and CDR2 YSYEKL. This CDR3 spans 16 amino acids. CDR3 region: CASSQARWTMNTEAFF. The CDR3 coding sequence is TGCGCCAGCAGCCAAGCCAGGTGGACAATGAACACTGAAGCTTTCTTT.

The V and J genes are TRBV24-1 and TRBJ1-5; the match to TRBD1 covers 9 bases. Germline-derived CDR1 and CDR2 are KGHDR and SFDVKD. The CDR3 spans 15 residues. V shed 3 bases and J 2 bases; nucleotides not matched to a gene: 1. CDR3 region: CATSDRTGGNQPQHF. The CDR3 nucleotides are TGTGCCACCAGTGATAGGACAGGGGGCAATCAGCCCCAGCATTTT.

The CDR3 spells CASSHIPGTSGNTIYF. CDR3 DNA sequence: TGTGCCAGCAGCCATATCCCAGGGACTTCTGGAAACACCATATATTTT. V and J are TRBV11-2 and TRBJ1-3; D is perhaps TRBD1 (5 bases). CDR3 length: 16 amino acids. The V gene lost 5 bases and the J gene lost 1 base, with 15 bases spanning the gap. CDR1 is SGHAT and CDR2 is FQNNGV in the germline V gene.

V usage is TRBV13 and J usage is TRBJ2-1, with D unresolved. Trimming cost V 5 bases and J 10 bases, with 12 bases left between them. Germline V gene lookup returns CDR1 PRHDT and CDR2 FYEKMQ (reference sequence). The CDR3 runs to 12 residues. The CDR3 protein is CASSRTRYEQFF. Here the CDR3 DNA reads TGTGCCAGCAGCCGGACCCGCTACGAGCAGTTCTTC. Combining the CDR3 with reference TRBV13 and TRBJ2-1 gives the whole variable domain AAGVIQSPRHLIKEKRETATLKCYPIPRHDTVYWYQQGPGQDPQFLISFYEKMQSDKGSIPDRFSAQQFSDYHSELNMSSLELGDSALYFCASSRTRYEQFFGPGTRLTVL.

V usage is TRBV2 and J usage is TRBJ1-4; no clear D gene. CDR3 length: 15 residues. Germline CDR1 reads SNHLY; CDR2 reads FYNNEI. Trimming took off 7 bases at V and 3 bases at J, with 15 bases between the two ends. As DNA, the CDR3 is TGTGCCAGCACAGGCGAGGAGGTAGCTAATGAAAAACTGTTTTTT. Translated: CASTGEEVANEKLFF.

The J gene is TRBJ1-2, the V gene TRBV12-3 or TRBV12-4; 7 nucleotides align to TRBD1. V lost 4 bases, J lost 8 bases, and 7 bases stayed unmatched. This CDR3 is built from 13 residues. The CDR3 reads CASSSRQGAGYTF. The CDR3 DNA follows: TGTGCCAGCAGTTCCCGACAGGGAGCAGGCTACACCTTC.

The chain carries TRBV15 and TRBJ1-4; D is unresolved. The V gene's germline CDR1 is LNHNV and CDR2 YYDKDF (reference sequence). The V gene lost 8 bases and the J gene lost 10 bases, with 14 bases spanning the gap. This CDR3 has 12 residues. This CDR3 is CATRSSGLKLFF. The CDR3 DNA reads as TGTGCCACCCGCTCAAGTGGGTTAAAACTGTTTTTT.

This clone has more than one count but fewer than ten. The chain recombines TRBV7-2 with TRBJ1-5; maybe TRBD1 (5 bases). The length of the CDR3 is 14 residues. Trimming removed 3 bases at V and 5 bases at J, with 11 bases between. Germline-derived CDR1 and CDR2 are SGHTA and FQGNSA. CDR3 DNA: TGTGCCAGCAGCTTTCCCGGGGGTGATCAGCCCCAGCATTTT. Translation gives CASSFPGGDQPQHF.

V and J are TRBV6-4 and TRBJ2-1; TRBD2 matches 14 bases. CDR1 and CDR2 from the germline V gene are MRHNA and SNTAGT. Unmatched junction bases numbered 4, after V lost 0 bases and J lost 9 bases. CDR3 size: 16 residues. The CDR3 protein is CASSDSGLAGASEQFF. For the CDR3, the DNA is TGTGCCAGCAGTGACTCGGGACTAGCGGGAGCCAGTGAGCAGTTCTTC.

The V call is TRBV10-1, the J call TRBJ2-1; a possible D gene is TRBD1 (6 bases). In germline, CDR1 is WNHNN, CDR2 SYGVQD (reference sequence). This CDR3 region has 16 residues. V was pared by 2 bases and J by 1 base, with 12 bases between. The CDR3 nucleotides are TGCGCCAGCAGTGAGGGGCAGGGGTTTTCCTACAATGAGCAGTTCTTC. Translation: CASSEGQGFSYNEQFF.

The DNA for the CDR3 is TGTGCCAGCATGTGGGGGAACTATGGCTACACCTTC. Protein: CASMWGNYGYTF. This rearrangement joins TRBV2 to TRBJ1-2; weak D call: TRBD1 (5 bases). Trimming cost V 7 bases and J 2 bases, with 8 bases left between them. The CDR3 is 12 amino acids. The germline gives CDR1 SNHLY, CDR2 FYNNEI.

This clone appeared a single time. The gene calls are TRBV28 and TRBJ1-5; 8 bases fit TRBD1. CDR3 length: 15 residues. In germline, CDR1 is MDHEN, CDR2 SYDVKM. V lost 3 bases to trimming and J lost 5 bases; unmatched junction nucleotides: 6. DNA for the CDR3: TGTGCCAGCAGTTTGACAGGGGCCCGGCATCAGCCCCAGCATTTT. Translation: CASSLTGARHQPQHF.

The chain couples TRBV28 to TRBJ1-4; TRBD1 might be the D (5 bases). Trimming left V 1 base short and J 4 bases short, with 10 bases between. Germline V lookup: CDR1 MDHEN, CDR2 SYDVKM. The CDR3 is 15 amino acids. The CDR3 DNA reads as TGTGCCAGCAGTTTATCCAACAGGATTAATGAAAAACTGTTTTTT. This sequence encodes CASSLSNRINEKLFF. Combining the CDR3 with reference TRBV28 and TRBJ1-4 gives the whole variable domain DVKVTQSSRYLVKRTGEKVFLECVQDMDHENMFWYRQDPGLGLRLIYFSYDVKMKEKGDIPEGYSVSREKKERFSLILESASTNQTSMYLCASSLSNRINEKLFFGSGTQLSVL.

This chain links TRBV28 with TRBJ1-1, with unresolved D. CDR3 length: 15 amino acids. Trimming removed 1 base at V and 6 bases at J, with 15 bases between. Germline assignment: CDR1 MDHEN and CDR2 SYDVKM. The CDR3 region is CASSLYGRREAEAFF. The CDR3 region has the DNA TGTGCCAGCAGTTTATATGGTAGGAGGGAGGCTGAAGCTTTCTTT.

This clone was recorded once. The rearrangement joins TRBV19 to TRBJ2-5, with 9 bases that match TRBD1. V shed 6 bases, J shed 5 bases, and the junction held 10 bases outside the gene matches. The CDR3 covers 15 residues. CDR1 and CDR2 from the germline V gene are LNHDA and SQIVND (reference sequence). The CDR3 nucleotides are TGTGCCAGTAGCTCGAGGACAGGGGACGGGGAGACCCAGTACTTC. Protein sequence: CASSSRTGDGETQYF.

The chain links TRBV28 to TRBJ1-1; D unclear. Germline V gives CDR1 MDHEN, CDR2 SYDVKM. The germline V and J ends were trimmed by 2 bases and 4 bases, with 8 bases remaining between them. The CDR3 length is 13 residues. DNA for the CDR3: TGTGCCAGCAGTTTAGGATGGCTCACTGAAGCTTTCTTT. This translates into CASSLGWLTEAFF.

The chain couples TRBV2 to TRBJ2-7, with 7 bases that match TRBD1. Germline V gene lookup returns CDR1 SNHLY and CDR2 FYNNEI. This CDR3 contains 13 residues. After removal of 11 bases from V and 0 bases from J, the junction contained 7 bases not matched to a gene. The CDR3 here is CAGQGTASYEQYF. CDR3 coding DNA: TGTGCCGGTCAAGGGACAGCCTCCTACGAGCAGTACTTC.

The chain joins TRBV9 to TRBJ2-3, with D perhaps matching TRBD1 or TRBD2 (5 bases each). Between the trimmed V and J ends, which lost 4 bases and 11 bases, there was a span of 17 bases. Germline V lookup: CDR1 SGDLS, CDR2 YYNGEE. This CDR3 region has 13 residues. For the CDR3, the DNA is TGTGCCAGCAGCCTAGATGGGGGTCAGAAGCAGTATTTT. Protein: CASSLDGGQKQYF.

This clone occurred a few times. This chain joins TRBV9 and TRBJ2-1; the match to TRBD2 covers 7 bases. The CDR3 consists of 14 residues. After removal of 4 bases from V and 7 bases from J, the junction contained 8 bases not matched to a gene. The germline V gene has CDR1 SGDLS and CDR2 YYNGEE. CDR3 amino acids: CASSLGLVWNEQFF. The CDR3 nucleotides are TGTGCCAGCAGCCTCGGACTAGTCTGGAATGAGCAGTTCTTC.